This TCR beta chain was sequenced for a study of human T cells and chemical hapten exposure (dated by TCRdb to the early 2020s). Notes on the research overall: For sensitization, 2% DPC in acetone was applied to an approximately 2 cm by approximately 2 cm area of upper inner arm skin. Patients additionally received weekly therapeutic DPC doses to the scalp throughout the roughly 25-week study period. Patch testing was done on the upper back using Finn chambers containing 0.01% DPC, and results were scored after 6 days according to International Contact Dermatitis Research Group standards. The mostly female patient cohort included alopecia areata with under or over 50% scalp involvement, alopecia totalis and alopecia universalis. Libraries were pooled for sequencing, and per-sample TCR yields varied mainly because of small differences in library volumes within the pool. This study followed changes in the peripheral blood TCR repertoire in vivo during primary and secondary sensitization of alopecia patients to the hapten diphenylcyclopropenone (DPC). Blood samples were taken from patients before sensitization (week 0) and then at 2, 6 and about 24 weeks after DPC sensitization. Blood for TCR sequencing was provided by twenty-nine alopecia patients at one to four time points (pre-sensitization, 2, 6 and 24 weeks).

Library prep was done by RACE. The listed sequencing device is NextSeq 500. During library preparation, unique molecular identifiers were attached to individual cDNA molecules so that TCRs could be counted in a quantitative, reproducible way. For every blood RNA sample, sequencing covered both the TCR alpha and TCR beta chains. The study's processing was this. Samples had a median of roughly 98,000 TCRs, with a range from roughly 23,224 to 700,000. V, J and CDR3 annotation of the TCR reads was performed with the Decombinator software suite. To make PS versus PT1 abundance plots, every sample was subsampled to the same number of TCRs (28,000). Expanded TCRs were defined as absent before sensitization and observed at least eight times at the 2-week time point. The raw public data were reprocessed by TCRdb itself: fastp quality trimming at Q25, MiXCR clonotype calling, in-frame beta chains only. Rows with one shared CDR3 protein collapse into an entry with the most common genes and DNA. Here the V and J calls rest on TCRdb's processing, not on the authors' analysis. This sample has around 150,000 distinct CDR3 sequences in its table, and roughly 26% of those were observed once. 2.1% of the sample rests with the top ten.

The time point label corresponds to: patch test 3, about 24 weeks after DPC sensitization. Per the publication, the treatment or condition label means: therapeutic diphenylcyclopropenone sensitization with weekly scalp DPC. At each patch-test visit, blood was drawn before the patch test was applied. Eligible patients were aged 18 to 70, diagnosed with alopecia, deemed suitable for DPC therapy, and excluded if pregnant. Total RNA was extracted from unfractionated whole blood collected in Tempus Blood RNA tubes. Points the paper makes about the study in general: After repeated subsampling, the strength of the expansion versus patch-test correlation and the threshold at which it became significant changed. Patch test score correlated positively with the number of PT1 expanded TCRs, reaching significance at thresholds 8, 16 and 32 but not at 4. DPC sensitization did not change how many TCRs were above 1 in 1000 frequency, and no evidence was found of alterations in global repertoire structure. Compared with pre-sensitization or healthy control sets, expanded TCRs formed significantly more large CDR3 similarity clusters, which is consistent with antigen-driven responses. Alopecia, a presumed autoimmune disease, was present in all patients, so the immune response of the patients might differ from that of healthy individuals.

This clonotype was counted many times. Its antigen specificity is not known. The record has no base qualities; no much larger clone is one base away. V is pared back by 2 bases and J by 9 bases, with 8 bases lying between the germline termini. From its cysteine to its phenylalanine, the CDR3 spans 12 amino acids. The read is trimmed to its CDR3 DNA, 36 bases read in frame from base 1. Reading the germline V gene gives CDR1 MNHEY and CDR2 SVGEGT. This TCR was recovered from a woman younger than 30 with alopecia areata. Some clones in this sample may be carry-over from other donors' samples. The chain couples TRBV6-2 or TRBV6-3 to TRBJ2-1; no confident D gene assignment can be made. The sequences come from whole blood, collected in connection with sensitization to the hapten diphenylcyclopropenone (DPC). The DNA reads TGTGCCAGCAGTTACATCGGTGGTGAGCAGTTCTTC. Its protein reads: CASSYIGGEQFF.